What follows describes a single TCR beta chain. The target antigen is unknown. This record belongs to a study of OX40 agonist ivuxolimab in advanced cancers. Study-level information: Three dose-escalation patients had partial responses: one with hepatocellular carcinoma and two with cutaneous melanoma.

Only in-frame clones appear in the TCRdb table, and some are missing; sequencing was by immunoSEQ multiplex PCR. The data contain approximately 73,000 clones, about 89% of them seen just once; the ten biggest clones take up under 15%. Exclusion applied to patients with autoimmune disease history or systemic immunosuppression. The CDR3 sequence is 12 residues long. J was trimmed by 6 bases and V by 9 bases; bases with no gene match: 5. The germline CDR1 and CDR2 sequences are SGHNT and YENEEA. Whole-study findings and limits: By week 6 at 0.1 to 3.0 mg/kg, blood CD4+ and CD8+ T cells had expanded clonally. Compared with others, partial responders at 0.1-3.0 mg/kg displayed clonal expansion among the lowest.

The sequences come from CD4+ or CD8+ T cells sorted from blood, collected in a trial of the OX40 agonist ivuxolimab. The chain has TRBV11-3 and TRBJ2-1; 7 bases fit TRBD2. This sequence originates from an adult with an advanced solid tumor such as melanoma, head and neck, liver or kidney cancer. The CDR3 bases are TGTGCCAGTCTCGTAGCGGGCAATGAGCAGTTCTTC. As protein: CASLVAGNEQFF.